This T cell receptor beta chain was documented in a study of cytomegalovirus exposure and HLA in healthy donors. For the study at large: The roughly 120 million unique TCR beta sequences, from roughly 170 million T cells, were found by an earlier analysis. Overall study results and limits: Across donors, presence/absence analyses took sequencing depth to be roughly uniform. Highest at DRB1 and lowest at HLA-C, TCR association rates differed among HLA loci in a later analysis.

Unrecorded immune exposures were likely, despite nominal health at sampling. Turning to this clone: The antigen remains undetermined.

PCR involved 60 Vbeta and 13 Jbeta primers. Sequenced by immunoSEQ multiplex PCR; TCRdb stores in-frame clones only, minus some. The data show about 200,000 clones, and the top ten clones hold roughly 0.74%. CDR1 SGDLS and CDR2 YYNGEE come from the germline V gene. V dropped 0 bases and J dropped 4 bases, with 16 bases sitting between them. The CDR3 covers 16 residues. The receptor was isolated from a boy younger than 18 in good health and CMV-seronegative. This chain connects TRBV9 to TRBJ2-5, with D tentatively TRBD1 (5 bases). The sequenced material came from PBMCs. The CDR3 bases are TGTGCCAGCAGCGTAGGCGGACACAGGAACGGAGAGACCCAGTACTTC. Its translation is CASSVGGHRNGETQYF.